This is a list of T cell receptor beta chains from one sample in a study of blood T cells in healthy people across ages. TCRdb ran MiXCR on the 5' RACE reads and lists one entry per CDR3 protein. This sample has hundreds of thousands of distinct CDR3 sequences; roughly two fifths occur once, and the top ten carry approximately 31%. Sequencing was carried out using blood. The receptors stem from a man at least 80 years old in good health. The CDR3 runs from the conserved cysteine through the conserved F or W. The D gene is left open where the match is weak. The size field is filled for only some rows; it gives once, few, many or a size class.

D gene,clone size,J gene,V gene,CDR3 DNA,CDR3 protein
TRBD1,NA,TRBJ2-7,TRBV27,TGTGCCAGCAGTTTTGCCGGACAGGCAAATTACAATGAGCAGTACTTC,CASSFAGQANYNEQYF
NA,NA,TRBJ1-3,TRBV20-1,TGCAGTGCTCCTTACCTCGGACAGGGAAACACCATATATTTT,CSAPYLGQGNTIYF
NA,NA,TRBJ2-7,TRBV28,TGTGCCAGCGCCTCCCCTCTGGACTCCTACGAGCAGTACTTC,CASASPLDSYEQYF
NA,many,TRBJ1-2,TRBV28,TGTGCCAGCAGCCTGTCGACAGCCAACTATGGCTACACCTTC,CASSLSTANYGYTF
NA,NA,TRBJ2-1,TRBV12-3/TRBV12-4,TGTGCCAGCAGTTGGGATAGGGGAGGCAATGAGCAGTTCTTC,CASSWDRGGNEQFF
NA,NA,TRBJ1-5,TRBV6-5,TGTGCCAGCAGTTACTTACCAACAGGGAATCAGCCCCAGCATTTT,CASSYLPTGNQPQHF
TRBD1,NA,TRBJ2-4,TRBV4-3,TGCGCCAGCAGCCCCGGGACAGGGAGAGCCAAAAACATTCGGTACTTC,CASSPGTGRAKNIRYF
NA,many,TRBJ2-3,TRBV3-1,TGTGCCAGCAGCCAAGAAGGAGGGGGGGCCACAGATACGCAGTATTTT,CASSQEGGGATDTQYF
NA,few,TRBJ2-5,TRBV6-6,TGTGCCAGCAGTTACTCCCCCGGGACCGAAGAGACCCAGTACTTC,CASSYSPGTEETQYF
TRBD2,few,TRBJ2-5,TRBV29-1,TGCAGCGCAAGGGGACTAGCGGTCCGGTTAGGAGAGACCCAGTACTTC,CSARGLAVRLGETQYF
NA,NA,TRBJ2-4,TRBV29-1,TGCAGCGTTGAAGGGGTAGGGGTCAAAAACATTCAGTACTTC,CSVEGVGVKNIQYF
TRBD1,NA,TRBJ2-7,TRBV7-2,TGTGCCAGCAGCTTACTCGGACAGGGGTTTTCCCGCAGCTACAATGAGCAGTACTTC,CASSLLGQGFSRSYNEQYF
NA,few,TRBJ2-7,TRBV27,TGTGCCGGCAGGGCCAGGGCCCTTAATTTTGACTACGAGCAGTACTTC,CAGRARALNFDYEQYF
NA,few,TRBJ1-5,TRBV18,TGTGCCAGCTCACGGGGTGACTTGAGTCAGCCCCAGCATTTT,CASSRGDLSQPQHF
TRBD1,many,TRBJ1-1,TRBV4-3,TGCGCCAGCACCCCAACAGGGGCCGGGAACACTGAAGCTTTCTTT,CASTPTGAGNTEAFF
TRBD1,many,TRBJ1-2,TRBV7-2,TGTGCCAGCAGCCAACATGGACAGGGTGGCTCTGGCTACACCTTC,CASSQHGQGGSGYTF
NA,NA,TRBJ2-5,TRBV16,TGTGCCAGCAGCCGTGGGGGTCTGAGAGAGACCCAGTACTTC,CASSRGGLRETQYF
TRBD2,few,TRBJ2-5,TRBV5-1,TGCGCCAGCAGGGAGCGGGGGGCCGTTGATGAGACCCAGTACTTC,CASRERGAVDETQYF
NA,NA,TRBJ1-4,TRBV7-2,TGTGCCAGCAGCTTAGATTCAGGCTTTAATGAAAAACTGTTTTTT,CASSLDSGFNEKLFF
NA,NA,TRBJ1-1,TRBV7-2,TGTGCCAGCAGCCTTACAGGGACAAGAGGGGCGAACACTGAAGCTTTCTTT,CASSLTGTRGANTEAFF
NA,few,TRBJ2-3,TRBV7-2,TGTGCCAGCAGCTCCGCGGGATTCACAGATACGCAGTATTTT,CASSSAGFTDTQYF
NA,few,TRBJ2-2,TRBV3-1,TGTGCCAGCAGCCTCGTCACCCGCGGGGAGCTGTTTTTT,CASSLVTRGELFF
TRBD2,NA,TRBJ2-3,TRBV7-8,TGTGCCAGCAGCGCAGGGACTAGTAGAGATACGCAGTATTTT,CASSAGTSRDTQYF
TRBD2,few,TRBJ2-7,TRBV27,TGTGCCAGCAGTAAACGACTTTCTAGCGGGGGGTACGAGCAGTACTTC,CASSKRLSSGGYEQYF
NA,few,TRBJ1-1,TRBV24-1,TGTGCCACCAGTGACCCGCGGGGCGGGGGCACTGAAGCTTTCTTT,CATSDPRGGGTEAFF
NA,NA,TRBJ2-1,TRBV5-1,TGCGCCAGCAGCTTGGCCGGGGATGCTTTGGATGAGCAGTTCTTC,CASSLAGDALDEQFF
NA,many,TRBJ2-5,TRBV7-2,TGTGCCAGCAACCGGGGAGTTCGGGAGACCCAGTACTTC,CASNRGVRETQYF
NA,few,TRBJ2-1,TRBV6-2/TRBV6-3,TGTGCCAGCAGTCCCCAGCGGTACAATGAGCAGTTCTTC,CASSPQRYNEQFF
TRBD2,NA,TRBJ2-1,TRBV6-2/TRBV6-3,TGTGCCAGCAGTTACTCAGCGGGAGGGCGCGATGAGCAGTTCTTC,CASSYSAGGRDEQFF
TRBD1,many,TRBJ2-7,TRBV5-1,TGCGCCAGCAGCTTGGTGACAGGGGGAACCTACGAGCAGTACTTC,CASSLVTGGTYEQYF
TRBD2,few,TRBJ2-3,TRBV4-1,TGCGCCAGCAGCCACGGGCTAGCGGGGGGGGCAGATACGCAGTATTTT,CASSHGLAGGADTQYF
TRBD1,NA,TRBJ1-2,TRBV25-1,TGTGCCAGCAGTGCCCGGGACAGTGATGGCTACACCTTC,CASSARDSDGYTF
NA,few,TRBJ2-7,TRBV7-2,TGTGCCAGCAGCTTAGTGGGGTTTACCAACTACGAGCAGTACTTC,CASSLVGFTNYEQYF
TRBD2,NA,TRBJ2-7,TRBV28,TGTGCCAGCAGTCCCCTAGCGGGAGGAAGTGGCCACAATGAGCAGTACTTC,CASSPLAGGSGHNEQYF
TRBD2,few,TRBJ2-3,TRBV29-1,TGCGGAGTACTAGCGGGAGGTCATGATACGCAGTATTTT,CGVLAGGHDTQYF
NA,many,TRBJ2-5,TRBV20-1,TGCAGTGCCTATTGGGACTCCAAAGAGACCCAGTACTTC,CSAYWDSKETQYF
NA,NA,TRBJ2-1,TRBV10-1,TGCGCCAGCACCAAGACGCCCTCCGACGGGAAGGATTGGAATGAGCAGTTCTTC,CASTKTPSDGKDWNEQFF
NA,NA,TRBJ2-7,TRBV27,TGTGCCAGCAGTTTCGCTCCCAATTCCTACAATGAGCAGTACTTC,CASSFAPNSYNEQYF
NA,NA,TRBJ2-5,TRBV6-2/TRBV6-3,TGTGCCAGCAACCTCAGCGGGCCTCAAGAGACCCAGTACTTC,CASNLSGPQETQYF
NA,NA,TRBJ1-1,TRBV20-1,TGCAGTGCTAGAGTAGGAGGGAGGACTGAAGCTTTCTTT,CSARVGGRTEAFF
NA,NA,TRBJ2-3,TRBV5-5,TGTGCCAGCAACCCGCAGGGGGGGTCGCAGTATTTT,CASNPQGGSQYF
NA,few,TRBJ2-4,TRBV5-6,TGTGCCAGCAGCTTGTCACCAGTCGGGGCGAGGGGAAACATTCAGTACTTC,CASSLSPVGARGNIQYF
NA,many,TRBJ2-6,TRBV7-2,TGTGCCAGCAGCTCCACCGGGAGACAACCTGGGGCCAACGTCCTGACTTTC,CASSSTGRQPGANVLTF
NA,NA,TRBJ2-7,TRBV2,TGTGCCAGCAGTGGGGATTACGAGCAGTACTTC,CASSGDYEQYF
TRBD1,NA,TRBJ2-7,TRBV6-2/TRBV6-3,TGTGCCAGCGGCCAGGGGGAAGTGTACGAGCAGTACTTC,CASGQGEVYEQYF
TRBD2,NA,TRBJ2-1,TRBV9,TGTGCCAGCAGCGTAGTAGCGAGCGGGGGCGATGAGCAGTTCTTC,CASSVVASGGDEQFF
NA,NA,TRBJ1-4,TRBV28,TGTGCCAGCAGTTTAACGGGGGCTGCTAATGAAAAACTGTTTTTT,CASSLTGAANEKLFF
NA,NA,TRBJ2-7,TRBV7-2,TGTGCCAGCAGCTCCCGAATAGGGATCTACGAGCAGTACTTC,CASSSRIGIYEQYF
NA,NA,TRBJ2-1,TRBV20-1,TGCAGTGCTAGAGTCTGGCAAAATGAGCGGTTCTTC,CSARVWQNERFF
NA,few,TRBJ2-6,TRBV14,TGTGCCAGCAGCCCTCTAGGTTCTGGGGCCAACGTCCTGACTTTC,CASSPLGSGANVLTF
NA,few,TRBJ2-5,TRBV14,TGTGCCAGCAGCCGAGCACAGGGAGGCGAGACCCAGTACTTC,CASSRAQGGETQYF
TRBD1,many,TRBJ1-1,TRBV4-3,TGCGCCAGCAGCCAAGGACAGGGTATCGGGAACACTGAAGCTTTCTTT,CASSQGQGIGNTEAFF
NA,NA,TRBJ2-1,TRBV6-2/TRBV6-3,TGTGCCAGCAGTTACGGCGGTAGCCTAGGCTACAATGAGCAGTTCTTC,CASSYGGSLGYNEQFF
TRBD1,NA,TRBJ1-2,TRBV12-3/TRBV12-4,TGTGCCAGCAGTTTTGGGGACAGGGTCTCAGATGGCTACACCTTC,CASSFGDRVSDGYTF
TRBD1,few,TRBJ2-7,TRBV12-3/TRBV12-4,TGTGCCAGCAGCCCATCCTTGGGACAGGGGGCGGGCGAGCAGTACTTC,CASSPSLGQGAGEQYF